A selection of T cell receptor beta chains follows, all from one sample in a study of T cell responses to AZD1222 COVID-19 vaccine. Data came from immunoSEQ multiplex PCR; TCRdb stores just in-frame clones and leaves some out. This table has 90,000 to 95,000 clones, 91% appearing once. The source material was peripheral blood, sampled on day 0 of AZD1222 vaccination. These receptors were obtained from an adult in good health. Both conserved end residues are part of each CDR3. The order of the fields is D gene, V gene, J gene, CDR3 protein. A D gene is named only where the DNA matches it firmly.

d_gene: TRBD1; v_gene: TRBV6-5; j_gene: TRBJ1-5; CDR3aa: CASKLGQQSNQPQHF
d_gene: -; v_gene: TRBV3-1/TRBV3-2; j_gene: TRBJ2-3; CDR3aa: CASSLLASDTQYF
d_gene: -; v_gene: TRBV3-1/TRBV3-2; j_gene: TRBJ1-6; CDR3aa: CASSLRALYNSPLHF
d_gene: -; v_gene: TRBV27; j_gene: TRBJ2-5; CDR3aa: CASSLSGEQETQYF
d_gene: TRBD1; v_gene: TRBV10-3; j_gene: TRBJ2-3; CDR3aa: CAISDPRQGEDTQYF
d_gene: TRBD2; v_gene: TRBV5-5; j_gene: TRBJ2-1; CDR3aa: CASTSGTSGRGTYNEQFF
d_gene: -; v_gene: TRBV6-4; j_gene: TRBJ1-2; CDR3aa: CASSDSRVGYTF
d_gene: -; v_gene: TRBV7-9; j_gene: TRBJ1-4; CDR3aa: CASSLVAANEKLFF
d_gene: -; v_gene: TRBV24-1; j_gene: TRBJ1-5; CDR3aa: CATSDFLASPSNQPQHF
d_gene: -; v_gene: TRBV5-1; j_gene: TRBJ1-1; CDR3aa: CASSLGLNTEAFF
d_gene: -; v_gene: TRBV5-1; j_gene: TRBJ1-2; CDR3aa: CASSLGAGASNYGYTF